The sequence of this T cell receptor beta chain was determined in a study of T cell repertoires in cytomegalovirus infection (dated by TCRdb to between 2018 and 2021). About the full investigation: Because public TCR beta signatures pointed to carriage of CMV infection together with the matching HLA type, the HLA type of each donor mattered for the analysis. The study at large found these results: Carriers of CMV infection plus the relevant HLA type were discriminated by the cumulative frequency of public TCR beta family members in the study cohort and in an independent roughly 340-donor cohort. The ex vivo response was dominated by HLA-C-restricted CMV-specific TCR beta clonotypes, which also provided the single most frequent clonotype in two of eight donors.

The sample was run on an Illumina HiSeq 1500. TCRdb's own reprocessing of the public reads used fastp at Q25 and MiXCR and kept productive beta chains. Identical CDR3 protein sequences are pooled into one entry, listed with their most common genes and DNA. The sample has 500,000 to 600,000 distinct CDR3 sequences on record, approximately 15% of them singletons. Roughly a quarter of the sample goes to the ten largest clones. Taken from cysteine to phenylalanine, the CDR3 has 10 residues. Of the read, only the CDR3 DNA is kept; its 30 bases are in frame from base 1. V sheds 6 bases and J sheds 4 bases, leaving 3 bases between their ends. Via the germline V gene, CDR1 is SNHLY and CDR2 FYNNEI. This clonotype appeared many times. The antigen this receptor binds is unknown. Per-base quality was not reported, and no clone a single base away is much larger than it.

Sequenced material: CD8+ T cells from PBMCs. The TCR comes from a human donor in good health (CMV status not recorded). Some clones in this sample may be carry-over from other donors' samples. The rearranged chain carries TRBV2 and TRBJ2-5; a confident D gene designation cannot be given. This receptor has the CDR3 CASRAETQYF. The DNA sequence reads TGTGCCAGCAGGGCAGAGACCCAGTACTTC. The full variable domain, completed from the reference TRBV2 and TRBJ2-5 proteins outside the CDR3, reads EPEVTQTPSHQVTQMGQEVILRCVPISNHLYFYWYRQILGQKVEFLVSFYNNEISEKSEIFDDQFSVERPDGSNFTLKIRSTKLEDSAMYFCASRAETQYFGPGTRLLVL.